The clone carrying this TCR beta chain was detected a few times. Its target is not known. The sample comes from a study of T cells in Graves' hyperthyroidism and ophthalmopathy. Findings and limits, study-wide: The majority of expanded thyroid clonotypes above 0.001 also appeared in blood.

Graves' hyperthyroidism was deemed stable absent ophthalmopathy progression within 18 months. Diagnostic assessment was based on clinical symptoms, serum thyroxine and TRAb, thyroid ultrasound and orbital computed tomography. It was RNA transcripts that yielded the amplified TCR beta CDR3 regions. First-round RT-PCR targeting the TCR CDR3 was performed with the HTBI primer set. TCRdb re-analysed the multiplex PCR reads in MiXCR, keeping a single row per CDR3 protein. The table has hundreds of thousands of distinct CDR3 sequences, about 35% seen once. Per the germline V gene, CDR1 is SEHNR and CDR2 is FQNEAQ (reference sequence). The trim removed 5 bases at V and 1 base at J, leaving 7 bases unmatched. This CDR3 is built from 15 residues.

Sequencing used blood. This chain connects TRBV7-9 to TRBJ1-1; 7 bases align to TRBD1. This receptor was identified in a woman in her 40s with Graves' hyperthyroidism. The CDR3 loop is CASSPPTGPNTEAFF. CDR3 DNA: TGTGCCAGCAGCCCCCCGACAGGGCCGAACACTGAAGCTTTCTTT.